The 20 T cell receptor beta chains below were found in one sample sequenced in a study of blood T cell repertoires in COVID-19 (dated by TCRdb to the early 2020s). Libraries came from the immunoSEQ multiplex PCR assay. This immuneACCESS table, as held by TCRdb, lists in-frame sequences with V and J called but not all clones. Of the missing ones, under half trace to an unresolved V gene in checked studies; the others have no known cause. The sample data list approximately 210,000 clones, and about nine tenths of these were observed just once. The ten largest clonotypes hold roughly 5% of the sample. The sequencing input was peripheral blood. Source of these receptors: a woman aged 40 to 55 with acute or convalescent COVID-19.

This chain uses TRBV27 with TRBJ1-4; TRBD1 matches at 10 bases. The CDR3 is 15 residues long. The ends lost 7 bases at V and 7 bases at J; junction bases unmatched: 9. The V gene's germline CDR1 is MNHEY and CDR2 SMNVEV (reference sequence). The CDR3: CASKNIGTGAEKLFF. As DNA, the CDR3 is TGTGCCAGCAAAAATATCGGGACAGGGGCTGAAAAACTGTTTTTT.

The chain recombines TRBV5-1 with TRBJ1-2; no firm D call. This CDR3 region has 16 residues. Trimming pared 4 bases from V and 0 bases from J, leaving 16 bases between. Germline lookup yields CDR1 SGHRS and CDR2 YFSETQ. The DNA for the CDR3 is TGCGCCAGCAGCCGATCGGGAGGGCCGGCTAACTATGGCTACACCTTC. Amino acid sequence: CASSRSGGPANYGYTF. Based on the CDR3 plus reference TRBV5-1 and TRBJ1-2, the full variable domain is KAGVTQTPRYLIKTRGQQVTLSCSPISGHRSVSWYQQTPGQGLQFLFEYFSETQRNKGNFPGRFSGRQFSNSRSEMNVSTLELGDSALYLCASSRSGGPANYGYTFGSGTRLTVV.

The chain uses TRBV3-1 (or the pseudogene TRBV3-2) and TRBJ1-1; no clear D gene. The CDR3 length is 15 residues. Trimming took 4 bases from V and 6 from J, leaving 18 bases between them. Germline loops: CDR1 LGHDT, CDR2 YNNKEL (reference sequence). The CDR3: CASSPATGSIPEAFF. As DNA, the CDR3 is TGTGCCAGCAGCCCAGCCACGGGGAGTATACCTGAAGCTTTCTTT.

This chain uses TRBV2 with TRBJ1-2; D may be TRBD1 (5 bases). Germline values: CDR1 SNHLY, CDR2 FYNNEI. The CDR3 contains 14 residues. V was cut by 4 bases and J by 2 bases, with 11 bases left in between. CDR3 loop: CASSGSGYNYGYTF. CDR3 nucleotides: TGTGCCAGCAGTGGCTCAGGGTACAACTATGGCTACACCTTC.

The V gene is TRBV19, the J gene TRBJ1-1, with D perhaps TRBD1 (6 bases). This CDR3 spans 13 amino acids. With 11 bases removed from V and 6 bases from J, the gap between germline ends came to 19 bases. Germline V gene data show CDR1 as LNHDA and CDR2 as SQIVND (reference sequence). CDR3 residues: CASAEGVGAEAFF. The CDR3 DNA is TGTGCCTCCGCAGAGGGGGTGGGCGCTGAAGCTTTCTTT.

The genes are TRBV19 and TRBJ1-3; D call uncertain. V lost 10 bases to trimming and J lost 5 bases, with 12 bases between them. The CDR3 extends over 12 amino acids. Germline CDR1 reads LNHDA; CDR2 reads SQIVND (reference sequence). CDR3 DNA: TGTGCCACCCGACCGGGTCGAAACACCATATATTTT. Its translation is CATRPGRNTIYF.

Points on this clone: Mismatch with germline at one junction end may stem from a read error. V usage is TRBV9 and J usage is TRBJ1-1, with D perhaps TRBD1 (5 bases). Germline CDR1 is SGDLS and CDR2 is YYNGEE. This CDR3 has 14 residues. The CDR3 spells CASSEREGNIEAFF. The CDR3 DNA sequence: TGTGCCAGCAGCGAGAGGGAGGGGAACATTGAAGCTTTCTTT.

The V gene is TRBV19, the J gene TRBJ1-2; the D is unclear. This CDR3 is built from 14 residues. Germline CDR1 is LNHDA and CDR2 is SQIVND (reference sequence). V shed 7 bases and J shed 6 bases, with 18 bases lying between them. The CDR3 loop is CASTPLGGPHGYTF. CDR3 nucleotides: TGTGCCAGTACCCCCCTTGGTGGGCCCCATGGCTACACCTTC.

This chain uses TRBV2 with TRBJ1-6; D perhaps matches TRBD1 (6 bases). Looked up from germline, CDR1 is SNHLY and CDR2 is FYNNEI. This CDR3 spans 15 amino acids. Trimming removed 6 bases from V and 3 bases from J, with 12 bases in between. CDR3 bases: TGTGCCAGCAGAACAACGGACAGCTATAATTCACCCCTCCACTTT. This translates into CASRTTDSYNSPLHF.

The V gene is TRBV5-1, the J gene TRBJ2-1; D might be TRBD1 (6 bases). The germline gives CDR1 SGHRS, CDR2 YFSETQ. Trimming took 7 bases from V and 5 from J, leaving 13 bases between them. This CDR3 spans 13 amino acids. For the CDR3, the DNA is TGCGCCAGCTCCGAAGACAGGAACAATGAGCAGTTCTTC. Its translation is CASSEDRNNEQFF.

The chain uses TRBV7-2 and TRBJ2-2; TRBD2 agrees at 13 bases. This CDR3 spans 15 amino acids. The germline V gene has CDR1 SGHTA and CDR2 FQGNSA. Germline trimming cut 5 bases from V and 5 bases from J; bases unmatched to any gene: 2. The CDR3 is CASSPTSGGTGELFF. The CDR3 coding sequence is TGTGCCAGCAGCCCGACTAGCGGGGGGACCGGGGAGCTGTTTTTT.

This chain uses TRBV6-6 with TRBJ1-2; 8 bases match TRBD1. The CDR3 covers 15 residues. Germline lookup yields CDR1 MNHNY and CDR2 SVGAGI (reference sequence). V lost 6 bases to trimming and J lost 5 bases; unmatched junction nucleotides: 11. As DNA, the CDR3 is TGTGCCAGCAGCGCCGGAGACAGGGGAGGGTATGGCTACACCTTC. Its translation: CASSAGDRGGYGYTF.

The chain couples TRBV11-1 to TRBJ1-1; no reliable D call. Trimming left V 5 bases short and J 1 base short, with 11 bases between. Germline values: CDR1 SGHAT, CDR2 FQDESV (reference sequence). This CDR3 is built from 14 residues. This CDR3 is CASSLGQGNTEAFF. CDR3 coding DNA: TGTGCCAGCAGCCTGGGCCAAGGGAACACTGAAGCTTTCTTT. Combining the CDR3 with reference TRBV11-1 and TRBJ1-1 gives the whole variable domain EAEVAQSPRYKITEKSQAVAFWCDPISGHATLYWYRQILGQGPELLVQFQDESVVDDSQLPKDRFSAERLKGVDSTLKIQPAELGDSAMYLCASSLGQGNTEAFFGQGTRLTVV.

The chain combines TRBV6-5 with TRBJ1-2, with TRBD1 matching over 11 bases. Germline CDR1 is MNHEY and CDR2 is SVGAGI. The ends lost 11 bases at V and 2 bases at J; junction bases unmatched: 7. This CDR3 is 14 amino acids long. CDR3 in amino acids: CAGRGTGGNYGYTF. CDR3 in DNA: TGTGCCGGCCGGGGGACAGGGGGAAACTATGGCTACACCTTC.

CDR3 coding DNA: TGTGCCAGCAACGGAGCTACCCCCAATGAAAAACTGTTTTTT. Translated: CASNGATPNEKLFF. This chain connects TRBV2 to TRBJ1-4; D remains unclear. The CDR3 runs to 14 residues. V was trimmed by 7 bases and J by 5 bases, leaving 14 bases between them. The germline V gene has CDR1 SNHLY and CDR2 FYNNEI.

The chain combines TRBV28 with TRBJ1-2; a weak D match, TRBD1 (6 bases). The CDR3 loop spans 12 amino acids. Germline CDR1 reads MDHEN; CDR2 reads SYDVKM. Trimming took off 3 bases at V and 7 bases at J, with 9 bases between the two ends. The CDR3 DNA is TGTGCCAGCAGTTTTCAGGGGATTGGCTACACCTTC. Its protein product is CASSFQGIGYTF.

The chain employs TRBV7-9 and TRBJ1-5; TRBD1 agrees at 12 bases. The germline CDR1 and CDR2 sequences are SEHNR and FQNEAQ (reference sequence). CDR3 length equals 19 residues. The J segment lost 2 bases and the V segment lost 5 bases, leaving 13 bases of the junction unmatched. The CDR3 reads CASSLGWDRGLDGNQPQHF. CDR3 bases: TGTGCCAGCAGCCTAGGGTGGGACAGGGGGCTTGATGGCAATCAGCCCCAGCATTTT.

This clone was recorded once. V is TRBV19 and J is TRBJ2-6; 10 nucleotides line up with TRBD1. The V segment lost 4 bases and the J segment 1 base; nucleotides outside the gene matches: 10. The germline V gene has CDR1 LNHDA and CDR2 SQIVND (reference sequence). The CDR3 is made up of 19 amino acids. The CDR3 is CASSTRQGALPSGANVLTF. CDR3 DNA: TGTGCCAGTAGTACGAGACAGGGGGCCCTCCCTTCTGGGGCCAACGTCCTGACTTTC.

The chain has TRBV7-2 and TRBJ2-5; D gene ambiguous. The germline V gene encodes CDR1 SGHTA and CDR2 FQGNSA. The CDR3 spans 14 residues. V was cut by 0 bases and J by 5 bases, with 10 bases left in between. DNA of the CDR3: TGTGCCAGCAGCTTAGCCGGTCGGGTGGAGACCCAGTACTTC. It is translated as CASSLAGRVETQYF.

The chain combines TRBV6-5 with TRBJ1-1; a weak D match, TRBD1 (5 bases). The CDR3 runs to 15 residues. Germline V lookup: CDR1 MNHEY, CDR2 SVGAGI. The V and J ends lost 7 bases and 1 base respectively, with 16 bases between them. DNA of the CDR3: TGTGCCAGCATCCCCGCGGAGGGGAGGAACACTGAAGCTTTCTTT. Translating gives CASIPAEGRNTEAFF.